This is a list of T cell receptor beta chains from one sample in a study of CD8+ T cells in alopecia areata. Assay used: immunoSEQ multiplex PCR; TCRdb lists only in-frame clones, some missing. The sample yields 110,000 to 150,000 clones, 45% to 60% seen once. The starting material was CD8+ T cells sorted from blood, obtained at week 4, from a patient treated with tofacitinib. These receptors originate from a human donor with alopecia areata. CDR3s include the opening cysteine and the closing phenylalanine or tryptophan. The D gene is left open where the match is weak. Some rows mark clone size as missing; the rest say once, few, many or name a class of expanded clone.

CASSDDRWDYGYTF | TGTGCCAGCAGTGACGACAGGTGGGATTATGGCTACACCTTC | TRBJ1-2 | . | TRBV2 | .
CAGRLAGWNEQFF | TGTGCCGGAAGACTAGCGGGGTGGAATGAGCAGTTCTTC | TRBJ2-1 | . | TRBV30 | TRBD2
CASSPTPGGALLNEQFF | TGTGCCAGCAGCCCCACTCCAGGAGGGGCCCTCCTCAATGAGCAGTTCTTC | TRBJ2-1 | . | TRBV27 | .
CAWSRDHTGELFF | TGTGCCTGGAGCAGGGACCACACCGGGGAGCTGTTTTTT | TRBJ2-2 | . | TRBV30 | .
CASKDSRSYNEQFF | TGCGCCAGCAAGGACTCTCGCTCCTACAATGAGCAGTTCTTC | TRBJ2-1 | . | TRBV5-1 | .
CASSQGQGSYEQYF | TGTGCCAGCAGCCAGGGACAGGGCTCTTACGAGCAGTACTTC | TRBJ2-7 | . | TRBV5-8 | TRBD1
CASSLVGGANVLTF | TGTGCCAGCAGCTTAGTAGGTGGGGCCAACGTCCTGACTTTC | TRBJ2-6 | . | TRBV13 | .
CASSWGTATYDEQYF | TGCGCCAGCAGCTGGGGGACAGCCACCTACGATGAGCAGTACTTC | TRBJ2-7 | . | TRBV5-1 | TRBD1
CASSFGGDSYNEQFF | TGTGCCAGCAGCTTCGGGGGGGACTCCTACAATGAGCAGTTCTTC | TRBJ2-1 | . | TRBV5-6 | TRBD2
CASSVDRGGTEAFF | TGTGCCAGCAGCGTTGACAGGGGTGGCACTGAAGCTTTCTTT | TRBJ1-1 | . | TRBV9 | TRBD1
CASHLQGASDTQYF | TGCGCCAGCCACCTTCAGGGGGCCTCGGATACGCAGTATTTT | TRBJ2-3 | . | TRBV10-2 | TRBD1
CASSDLPNQGANVLTF | TGTGCCAGCAGTGATTTACCCAACCAGGGGGCCAACGTCCTGACTTTC | TRBJ2-6 | . | TRBV6-1 | .
CASSLRGGGGTDTQYF | TGTGCCAGCAGTTTACGTGGGGGGGGTGGCACAGATACGCAGTATTTT | TRBJ2-3 | . | TRBV27 | TRBD2
CSVVAKNIQYF | TGCAGCGTTGTAGCCAAAAACATTCAGTACTTC | TRBJ2-4 | few | TRBV29-1 | .
CASSLAAEREQYF | TGCGCCAGCAGCTTGGCCGCCGAGAGGGAGCAGTACTTC | TRBJ2-7 | few | TRBV5-1 | .
CASSYSASGLPIGYTF | TGTGCCAGCAGTTACTCGGCCTCCGGGCTGCCGATTGGCTACACCTTC | TRBJ1-2 | . | TRBV6-5 | .
CSVFDSHGGDTQYF | TGCAGCGTCTTCGACAGCCATGGGGGGGATACGCAGTATTTT | TRBJ2-3 | . | TRBV29-1 | .
CASSQEGGAGTQETQYF | TGCGCCAGCAGCCAAGAAGGGGGAGCGGGGACTCAAGAGACCCAGTACTTC | TRBJ2-5 | . | TRBV4-1 | .
CASSRTSGGAYEQYF | TGTGCCAGCAGCCGGACTAGCGGGGGGGCCTACGAGCAGTACTTC | TRBJ2-7 | few | TRBV4-2 | TRBD2
CASRRTGDEKLFF | TGTGCCAGCAGACGGACAGGGGATGAAAAACTGTTTTTT | TRBJ1-4 | . | TRBV7-9 | TRBD1
CASSEGNYGYTF | TGTGCCAGCAGTGAAGGGAACTATGGCTACACCTTC | TRBJ1-2 | . | TRBV6-1 | .
CASSFGTGYEQYF | TGTGCCAGCAGCTTTGGGACAGGCTACGAGCAGTACTTC | TRBJ2-7 | many | TRBV7-3 | TRBD1
CAISEPAGSSYNEQFF | TGTGCCATCAGTGAGCCGGCAGGGAGCTCCTACAATGAGCAGTTCTTC | TRBJ2-1 | few | TRBV10-3 | .
CAWSYWTGDQPQHF | TGTGCCTGGAGTTACTGGACAGGGGATCAGCCCCAGCATTTT | TRBJ1-5 | . | TRBV30 | TRBD1
CASSLASTGDTEAFF | TGTGCCAGCAGCTTAGCCTCGACAGGGGACACTGAAGCTTTCTTT | TRBJ1-1 | . | TRBV7-9 | TRBD1
CASSPSGTSGGRTDTQYF | TGTGCCAGCAGCCCATCCGGGACTAGCGGGGGACGCACAGATACGCAGTATTTT | TRBJ2-3 | . | TRBV9 | TRBD2
CASSSTRGAADTQYF | TGTGCCAGCAGCTCAACGCGGGGGGCCGCAGATACGCAGTATTTT | TRBJ2-3 | . | TRBV11-2 | TRBD2
CASSVVGEPGEQYF | TGTGCCAGCAGCGTAGTCGGGGAACCGGGCGAGCAGTACTTC | TRBJ2-7 | . | TRBV9 | .
CASSQDDVRGSEGYEQYF | TGCGCCAGCAGCCAAGACGATGTAAGGGGTAGTGAAGGCTACGAGCAGTACTTC | TRBJ2-7 | . | TRBV4-3 | .
CASSSDRGTYNEQFF | TGTGCCAGCAGCTCCGACAGGGGCACCTACAATGAGCAGTTCTTC | TRBJ2-1 | . | TRBV5-6 | TRBD1
CATSRDRDEFYGYTF | TGTGCCACCAGCAGAGACAGGGACGAATTCTATGGCTACACCTTC | TRBJ1-2 | once | TRBV15 | .
CASGDPGELFF | TGTGCCAGCGGGGACCCCGGGGAGCTGTTTTTT | TRBJ2-2 | . | TRBV6-6 | .
CASSSDRGTQPQHF | TGTGCCAGCAGTTCGGACAGGGGGACTCAGCCCCAGCATTTT | TRBJ1-5 | . | TRBV27 | TRBD1